This record looks at one T cell receptor beta chain sequence and its context. This clone has just a few counts. What antigen it recognizes has not been identified. No much larger clone exists at a distance of one base, and base qualities are not known. This entry is derived from a study of beta chain features in type 1 diabetes listed by TCRdb under 2018. Notes on the research overall: Mean age, gender distribution, total cell number and subset yield did not differ between patients and healthy donors. A total of about 110 million sorted cells were examined across all samples, and the number of cells per subset was strongly correlated with RNA yield. Naive and central memory subsets were obtained from all 30 or so donors, but regulatory and stem cell-like memory subsets were isolated from only 8 patients and about 8 healthy donors. The study compared TCRB repertoires of sorted circulating CD4+ T cell subsets between recently diagnosed type 1 diabetes patients and matched healthy donors.

Reading the germline V gene gives CDR1 KGHSH and CDR2 LQKENI. The CDR3, from cysteine to phenylalanine, totals 16 residues. Only the CDR3 region is kept as DNA, spanning 48 bases read in frame from base 1. V is cut by 0 bases and J by 0 bases, and the space between the germline ends is 10 bases. A single peripheral blood draw of 95 to 150 mL on average was collected from each donor into heparinised tubes. A BD FACSAria II was used to sort naive, central memory, regulatory and stem cell-like memory CD4+ T cells with a panel that included CD45RO, CCR7, CD25, CD127, CD95 and CD27. All sorted populations exceeded 95% purity. PBMCs were isolated immediately by Lymphoprep density gradient centrifugation and stained directly without culture. Samples were stained and sorted in pairs, with one healthy donor and one patient per experiment, so that batch effects were minimized. The entire isolated RNA was reverse transcribed using the High Capacity cDNA Reverse Transcription Kit, and thus expressed TCRB transcripts were sequenced. Deep immunoSEQ sequencing was performed on naive, central memory and regulatory T cell samples, with an average of about 4 million total reads per sample. Sorted cells were lysed in RLT buffer and RNA was extracted with DNase-treated RNeasy Micro or Mini kits, depending on cell number. To prevent cross-contamination, every cell subset was processed on its own, while patient and healthy donor samples were processed together. The immunoSEQ multiplex PCR was used to amplify TCRB sequences from cDNA, generating 87-bp fragments that spanned the CDR3 region. The amplicons were sequenced using the Illumina HiSeq platform. The paper's processing steps were these. PCR bias was computationally corrected using synthetic template baselines, reads within Hamming distance 2 were collapsed, and singletons that could not be merged were discarded. Reads were aligned to IMGT to assign V, D and J genes, CDR3 length, and insertions or deletions at six rearrangement sites. Within each subset, clonotype counts were normalized to sorted cell number, and only after that were true diversity and Gini coefficients computed with the tcR R package. The overlap coefficient, calculated on TCRB nucleotide sequences, was used to measure repertoire sharing. Out-of-frame TCRB sequences from naive cells were analyzed to stand in for the pre-selection repertoire. Drawn from immuneACCESS, this table holds only the in-frame rearrangements with V and J called that TCRdb kept. Clones are partly lost; checked studies trace under half to an unresolved V gene and leave the rest unexplained. That table gives V, J and clone size, and the DNA gave D and trimming. For this sample the table gives 860,000 or so clones, of which about 17% were detected only once. Clones ranked in the top ten supply 0.023% of the sample.

Paper-wide results and their limitations: PCR might favor shorter templates, but patient and control samples were amplified and corrected together, so any skew would affect both groups equally. Because small numbers of individuals were included in the HLA sub-analyses, any influence of HLA type on TCRB rearrangement was left unresolved. The naive, central memory and regulatory TCRB repertoires appeared to resemble one another more closely among patients than among healthy donors. Because cDNA rather than genomic DNA was sequenced, highly expressing activated cells could have been over-represented, although no difference in activation and CD3 levels was found between groups. Type 1 diabetes patients showed a moderate but significant shortening of TCRB CDR3 length in all four CD4+ subsets. Patients with type 1 diabetes made fewer insertions and deleted more nucleotides at VDJ recombination sites, implying thymic rearrangement abnormalities.

This sequence uses TRBV18 and TRBJ2-3; D gene: possibly TRBD2, on 6 matching bases. The receptor was derived from a woman between 18 and 29 years old in good health. The source material was naive CD4+ T cells from blood. Sample cell subset or site, as interpreted from the label and publication: true naive CD4+ T cells. The CDR3 sequence is CASSPPGGASTDTQYF. The DNA sequence is TGTGCCAGCTCACCACCGGGCGGGGCTAGCACAGATACGCAGTATTTT.